This entry concerns a single T cell receptor beta chain. The entry originates in a study of blood T cell repertoires in COVID-19. Study as a whole: Sites in the United States, Italy and Spain provided acute and convalescent COVID-19 samples.

Only in-frame clones appear in the TCRdb table, and some are missing; sequencing was by immunoSEQ multiplex PCR. The repertoire holds some 320,000 clones, with about 82% as singletons. CDR1 and CDR2 (germline): SGHNT, YYREEE (reference sequence). Trimming took 3 bases from V and 4 from J; bases not matched to a gene: 6. CDR3 length: 16 residues. The chain recombines TRBV5-4 with TRBJ2-1; 11 bases agree with TRBD2. This receptor was taken from a human donor in a cohort sampled during active COVID-19. The specimen sequenced was peripheral blood. This CDR3 reads CASSSTSGEMYNEQFF. The CDR3 nucleotides are TGTGCCAGCAGCTCGACTAGCGGGGAGATGTACAATGAGCAGTTCTTC.